This T cell receptor beta chain was obtained from a study of OX40 agonist ivuxolimab in advanced cancers. Study details: Dosing consisted of intravenous ivuxolimab at 0.01 to 10 mg/kg every 2 weeks.

V shed 5 bases and J 6 bases; nucleotides not matched to a gene: 10. The germline CDR1 and CDR2 sequences are SEHNR and FQNEAQ (reference sequence). CDR3 length equals 15 residues. On cycle 4 day 1 and cycle 7 day 1, as well as at baseline, blood was sampled. This clone was counted a few times. Its target is unknown. Study-wide findings and caveats: Expanded peripheral T-cell antigen specificity went undetermined.

Data came from immunoSEQ multiplex PCR; TCRdb stores just in-frame clones and leaves some out. The sample holds 35,000 to 45,000 clones, 91% seen once. The rearrangement joins TRBV7-9 to TRBJ2-1, with 7 bases fitting TRBD2. Sequencing used CD4+ or CD8+ T cells sorted from blood, obtained in a trial of the OX40 agonist ivuxolimab. This receptor was identified in an adult with an advanced solid tumor such as melanoma, head and neck, liver or kidney cancer. The CDR3 DNA sequence: TGTGCCAGCAGCCCATTCATGGGGGGGACCAATGAGCAGTTCTTC. Protein: CASSPFMGGTNEQFF.